Below are 15 T cell receptor beta chains sequenced from a single sample in a study of T cell responses to AZD1222 COVID-19 vaccine. This table comes from immunoSEQ multiplex PCR, and its TCRdb copy is limited to in-frame clones, with some not included. The sample lists about 130,000 clones, around 86% occurring once. The material sequenced was peripheral blood, taken on day 0 of AZD1222 vaccination. The receptors were gathered from an adult in good health.

The V call is TRBV7-9, the J call TRBJ1-5; D is undetermined. This CDR3 has 14 residues. Germline V gene data show CDR1 as SEHNR and CDR2 as FQNEAQ (reference sequence). The V end was cut by 5 bases, the J end by 3 bases, with 11 bases between. CDR3 in amino acids: CASSAGGNNQPQHF. The DNA of the CDR3 is TGTGCCAGCAGCGCGGGAGGGAACAATCAGCCCCAGCATTTT.

V is TRBV29-1 and J is TRBJ2-7; D call uncertain. The germline V and J ends were trimmed by 7 bases and 3 bases, with 10 bases remaining between them. CDR3 length: 11 residues. Germline V gene lookup returns CDR1 SQVTM and CDR2 ANQGSEA. The DNA of the CDR3 is TGCAGCGCGGACGTAGGCTACGAGCAGTACTTC. This sequence encodes CSADVGYEQYF.

The genes are TRBV5-5 and TRBJ2-7; D gene ambiguous. The length of the CDR3 is 13 residues. Looked up from germline, CDR1 is SGHKS and CDR2 is YYEKEE (reference sequence). Trimming took off 6 bases at V and 1 base at J, with 11 bases between the two ends. CDR3: CASNTVRSYEQYF. The CDR3 coding sequence is TGTGCCAGCAACACCGTGCGGTCCTACGAGCAGTACTTC.

This chain joins TRBV5-5 and TRBJ1-6, with 12 positions matching TRBD1. The CDR3 totals 19 residues. V was pared by 2 bases and J by 7 bases, with 13 bases of the junction left unmatched. CDR1 and CDR2 (germline): SGHKS, YYEKEE (reference sequence). Written as DNA, the CDR3 is TGTGCCAGCAGCTTTAAGGGACAGGGGGCCTCGCCAGCCAATTCACCCCTCCACTTT. Translation gives CASSFKGQGASPANSPLHF.

This rearrangement joins TRBV6-2 or TRBV6-3 to TRBJ2-7; 8 bases are shared with TRBD2. After removal of 6 bases from V and 2 bases from J, the junction contained 9 bases not matched to a gene. The CDR3 covers 15 residues. Germline CDR1 is MNHEY and CDR2 is SVGEGT. In DNA form, the CDR3 reads TGTGCCAGCAGCCTCACTAGCGGCCTAACCTACGAGCAGTACTTC. This encodes CASSLTSGLTYEQYF.

This clone was recorded once. The chain employs TRBV28 and TRBJ1-5, with D uncertain. V was pared by 2 bases and J by 5 bases, with 13 bases between. Germline CDR1 MDHEN, CDR2 SYDVKM. The CDR3 has 15 residues. DNA of the CDR3: TGTGCCAGCAGTTTAGTCCGATCATTGCATCAGCCCCAGCATTTT. Protein product: CASSLVRSLHQPQHF. The variable domain in full, completed from reference TRBV28 and TRBJ1-5, reads DVKVTQSSRYLVKRTGEKVFLECVQDMDHENMFWYRQDPGLGLRLIYFSYDVKMKEKGDIPEGYSVSREKKERFSLILESASTNQTSMYLCASSLVRSLHQPQHFGDGTRLSIL.

The J gene is TRBJ2-5, the V gene TRBV4-3; D is possibly TRBD1 (6 bases). This CDR3 is 15 amino acids long. Trimming took 1 base from V and 4 from J, leaving 13 bases between them. Germline V gene sequence: CDR1 LGHNA, CDR2 YSLEER. In DNA, the CDR3 is TGCGCCAGCAGCCAAGTCCCTGGCAGGGGAGAGACCCAGTACTTC. It translates to CASSQVPGRGETQYF.

V usage is TRBV29-1 and J usage is TRBJ1-1; no firm D call. CDR1 SQVTM and CDR2 ANQGSEA come from the germline V gene. Trimming stripped 4 bases from V and 6 bases from J, with 18 bases between. This CDR3 contains 14 residues. CDR3 loop: CSVGTGRWDAEAFF. The CDR3 DNA is TGCAGCGTTGGGACGGGCAGGTGGGATGCTGAAGCTTTCTTT.

The gene calls are TRBV6-5 and TRBJ1-5; tentatively, D is TRBD1 (5 bases). The CDR3 covers 13 residues. The germline V gene has CDR1 MNHEY and CDR2 SVGAGI. Trimming took 6 bases from V and 0 from J, leaving 6 bases between them. CDR3 coding DNA: TGTGCCAGCAGGCAGGGTAGCAATCAGCCCCAGCATTTT. This translates into CASRQGSNQPQHF.

The chain recombines TRBV7-6 with TRBJ1-1; D gene unclear. CDR1 is SGHVS, CDR2 FNYEAQ, per germline. This CDR3 comprises 12 residues. With 5 bases removed from V and 5 bases from J, the gap between germline ends came to 9 bases. The chain's CDR3 is CASSPPGTEAFF. The CDR3 DNA reads as TGTGCCAGCAGCCCTCCGGGAACTGAAGCTTTCTTT.

J is TRBJ2-7 and V is TRBV6-1; D not resolved. Trimming shortened V by 1 base and J by 4 bases, and 5 bases separated the two germline ends. Germline values: CDR1 MNHNS, CDR2 SASEGT. The CDR3 totals 12 residues. CDR3 in amino acids: CASSEVRYEQYF. CDR3 DNA: TGTGCCAGCAGTGAAGTTAGATACGAGCAGTACTTC.

This chain uses TRBV7-2 with TRBJ2-5; 7 bases fit TRBD2. Germline V lookup: CDR1 SGHTA, CDR2 FQGNSA. The V and J ends lost 3 bases and 3 bases, in that order; junction bases with no gene match: 4. CDR3 size: 14 residues. CDR3 nucleotide sequence: TGTGCCAGCAGCTTCGGAGCGGGGAAAGAGACCCAGTACTTC. Translated: CASSFGAGKETQYF.

As concerns this clone: This CDR3 is also generated by other DNA sequences in the sample. V and J are TRBV2 and TRBJ2-7; 10 nucleotides align to TRBD1. The V and J ends lost 6 bases and 4 bases, in that order; junction bases with no gene match: 0. Germline CDR1 SNHLY, CDR2 FYNNEI. This CDR3 comprises 12 residues. As DNA, the CDR3 is TGTGCCAGCAGGGACAGGGGGTACGAGCAGTACTTC. This sequence encodes CASRDRGYEQYF.

This clone has only one observation. The rearrangement links TRBV28 to TRBJ1-2; D is possibly TRBD1 (5 bases). The V end was cut by 4 bases, the J end by 6 bases, with 21 bases between. The CDR3 consists of 16 residues. From germline, CDR1 is MDHEN and CDR2 SYDVKM. The CDR3 DNA sequence: TGTGCCAGCAGTTCTCCGGGACTGACCCTAAGGGATGGCTACACCTTC. Its translation is CASSSPGLTLRDGYTF.

V usage is TRBV7-2 and J usage is TRBJ2-7; D may be TRBD1 (6 bases). The V gene's germline CDR1 is SGHTA and CDR2 FQGNSA. CDR3 length: 15 residues. Trimming left V 1 base short and J 5 bases short, with 15 bases between. CDR3 loop: CASSLGGNRVNEQYF. CDR3 sequence (DNA): TGTGCCAGCAGCTTAGGGGGGAACAGGGTCAACGAGCAGTACTTC.